These T cell receptor beta chains were read from a single sample in a study of T-cell reconstitution after alpha-beta-depleted transplantation in children. TCRdb independently ran MiXCR on the PCR reads; one entry per CDR3 protein. The sample contains approximately 390,000 distinct CDR3 sequences, about a tenth of which appear only once. Sequencing was performed on PBMCs from the stem cell graft donor, taken from the stem cell graft. These receptors all come from a human donor who donated a stem cell graft to a child with acute myeloid leukemia. Both conserved end residues are part of each CDR3. The D gene is left open where the match is weak. A clone size is listed for some rows: how often the clone was seen (once, few, many), or a class if it is expanded.

J gene: TRBJ2-1; clone size: few; V gene: TRBV29-1; D gene: -; CDR3 length: 13; CDR3 protein: CSVGLRLGLTQFF; CDR3 DNA: TGCAGCGTTGGTCTCCGTTTGGGATTGACACAGTTCTTC
J gene: TRBJ2-2; clone size: -; V gene: TRBV7-6; D gene: TRBD2; CDR3 length: 17; CDR3 protein: CASSLLAGGRNTGELFF; CDR3 DNA: TGTGCCAGCAGCTTACTAGCGGGAGGAAGGAACACCGGGGAGCTGTTTTTT
J gene: TRBJ2-5; clone size: many; V gene: TRBV20-1; D gene: TRBD1; CDR3 length: 15; CDR3 protein: CSATRDSHTTETQYF; CDR3 DNA: TGCAGTGCTACTCGGGACAGTCACACGACGGAGACCCAGTACTTC
J gene: TRBJ1-2; clone size: few; V gene: TRBV5-1; D gene: -; CDR3 length: 13; CDR3 protein: CASSLATDVGYTF; CDR3 DNA: TGCGCCAGCAGCTTGGCAACAGACGTTGGCTACACCTTC
J gene: TRBJ2-7; clone size: few; V gene: TRBV4-2; D gene: TRBD2; CDR3 length: 14; CDR3 protein: CASSPTSGRVEQYF; CDR3 DNA: TGTGCCAGCAGTCCGACTAGCGGGAGGGTAGAGCAGTACTTC
J gene: TRBJ2-3; clone size: few; V gene: TRBV7-2; D gene: TRBD2; CDR3 length: 16; CDR3 protein: CASSGGGTSGTDTQYF; CDR3 DNA: TGTGCCAGCTCAGGTGGAGGGACTAGCGGCACAGATACGCAGTATTTT
J gene: TRBJ2-3; clone size: few; V gene: TRBV19; D gene: -; CDR3 length: 15; CDR3 protein: CASSVQGAGADTQYF; CDR3 DNA: TGTGCCAGTAGTGTACAGGGAGCGGGCGCAGATACGCAGTATTTT
J gene: TRBJ2-2; clone size: -; V gene: TRBV5-1; D gene: -; CDR3 length: 15; CDR3 protein: CASSPLGGEAGELFF; CDR3 DNA: TGCGCCAGCAGCCCCCTAGGGGGTGAGGCCGGGGAGCTGTTTTTT
J gene: TRBJ2-5; clone size: few; V gene: TRBV5-1; D gene: -; CDR3 length: 17; CDR3 protein: CASSLGNGPTEGETQYF; CDR3 DNA: TGCGCCAGCAGCTTGGGCAATGGACCTACGGAGGGGGAGACCCAGTACTTC
J gene: TRBJ2-5; clone size: many; V gene: TRBV6-2/TRBV6-3; D gene: -; CDR3 length: 15; CDR3 protein: CASNEGGRYQETQYF; CDR3 DNA: TGTGCCAGCAACGAAGGGGGACGGTACCAAGAGACCCAGTACTTC
J gene: TRBJ2-7; clone size: -; V gene: TRBV6-2/TRBV6-3; D gene: -; CDR3 length: 15; CDR3 protein: CASRDPQGGSGEQYF; CDR3 DNA: TGTGCCAGCAGAGATCCACAAGGGGGATCAGGGGAGCAGTACTTC
J gene: TRBJ2-1; clone size: -; V gene: TRBV20-1; D gene: TRBD2; CDR3 length: 16; CDR3 protein: CSAPPRVAGERNEQFF; CDR3 DNA: TGCAGTGCTCCGCCCAGGGTAGCGGGAGAGAGGAATGAGCAGTTCTTC
J gene: TRBJ2-7; clone size: -; V gene: TRBV4-1; D gene: TRBD2; CDR3 length: 15; CDR3 protein: CASSQSGRAGYEQYF; CDR3 DNA: TGCGCCAGCAGCCAATCCGGGAGGGCCGGGTACGAGCAGTACTTC
J gene: TRBJ2-3; clone size: few; V gene: TRBV5-1; D gene: -; CDR3 length: 14; CDR3 protein: CASSIDRTTDTQYF; CDR3 DNA: TGCGCCAGCAGCATCGACAGAACCACAGATACGCAGTATTTT
J gene: TRBJ2-3; clone size: -; V gene: TRBV5-1; D gene: -; CDR3 length: 12; CDR3 protein: CASSLAQGAQYF; CDR3 DNA: TGCGCCAGCAGCTTGGCACAGGGAGCGCAGTATTTT
J gene: TRBJ2-5; clone size: -; V gene: TRBV12-3/TRBV12-4; D gene: TRBD2; CDR3 length: 13; CDR3 protein: CASSRTRGETQYF; CDR3 DNA: TGTGCCAGCAGTCGGACTAGAGGGGAGACCCAGTACTTC
J gene: TRBJ1-5; clone size: few; V gene: TRBV5-1; D gene: -; CDR3 length: 15; CDR3 protein: CASSSLPGHNQPQHF; CDR3 DNA: TGCGCCAGCAGCTCGTTACCGGGACACAATCAGCCCCAGCATTTT
J gene: TRBJ2-5; clone size: -; V gene: TRBV7-8; D gene: -; CDR3 length: 13; CDR3 protein: CASSTRTFRTQYF; CDR3 DNA: TGTGCCAGCAGCACCAGGACCTTCAGGACCCAGTACTTC
J gene: TRBJ2-7; clone size: -; V gene: TRBV5-1; D gene: -; CDR3 length: 14; CDR3 protein: CASSLVGAQNEQYF; CDR3 DNA: TGCGCCAGCAGCTTGGTAGGGGCCCAAAACGAGCAGTACTTC
J gene: TRBJ2-1; clone size: few; V gene: TRBV19; D gene: -; CDR3 length: 16; CDR3 protein: CASRSSSAVSYNEQFF; CDR3 DNA: TGTGCCAGTAGGAGTTCTTCCGCAGTCTCCTACAATGAGCAGTTCTTC
J gene: TRBJ1-5; clone size: few; V gene: TRBV6-1; D gene: -; CDR3 length: 13; CDR3 protein: CASSEGRNQPQHF; CDR3 DNA: TGTGCCAGCAGTGAGGGAAGGAATCAGCCCCAGCATTTT
J gene: TRBJ2-3; clone size: -; V gene: TRBV7-2; D gene: TRBD1; CDR3 length: 16; CDR3 protein: CASSLPGQGDAVQKYF; CDR3 DNA: TGTGCCAGCAGCTTGCCGGGACAGGGTGACGCCGTTCAAAAGTATTTT
J gene: TRBJ2-2; clone size: few; V gene: TRBV5-1; D gene: TRBD2; CDR3 length: 17; CDR3 protein: CASSLARAGGPTGELFF; CDR3 DNA: TGCGCCAGCAGCTTGGCCAGAGCGGGGGGACCGACCGGGGAGCTGTTTTTT
J gene: TRBJ2-3; clone size: few; V gene: TRBV10-3; D gene: -; CDR3 length: 15; CDR3 protein: CAISESMALDNTQYF; CDR3 DNA: TGTGCCATCAGTGAGTCGATGGCCCTCGATAATACGCAGTATTTT
J gene: TRBJ2-5; clone size: few; V gene: TRBV6-5; D gene: -; CDR3 length: 16; CDR3 protein: CASSYWGTGLQETQYF; CDR3 DNA: TGTGCCAGCAGTTACTGGGGAACAGGTTTGCAAGAGACCCAGTACTTC
J gene: TRBJ2-5; clone size: -; V gene: TRBV6-4; D gene: -; CDR3 length: 17; CDR3 protein: CASSDHRAGLNQETQYF; CDR3 DNA: TGTGCCAGCAGTGACCACAGGGCCGGGCTTAACCAAGAGACCCAGTACTTC
J gene: TRBJ1-1; clone size: many; V gene: TRBV5-6; D gene: TRBD1; CDR3 length: 14; CDR3 protein: CASSLTGVNTEAFF; CDR3 DNA: TGTGCCAGCAGCTTGACAGGGGTGAACACTGAAGCTTTCTTT
J gene: TRBJ2-1; clone size: -; V gene: TRBV24-1; D gene: TRBD1; CDR3 length: 15; CDR3 protein: CATSENQGAHNEQFF; CDR3 DNA: TGTGCCACCAGTGAAAACCAGGGGGCTCACAATGAGCAGTTCTTC
J gene: TRBJ2-1; clone size: few; V gene: TRBV4-1; D gene: TRBD2; CDR3 length: 13; CDR3 protein: CASSRPTSGEQFF; CDR3 DNA: TGCGCCAGCAGCCGCCCCACTAGCGGTGAGCAGTTCTTC
J gene: TRBJ2-3; clone size: -; V gene: TRBV20-1; D gene: TRBD2; CDR3 length: 16; CDR3 protein: CSARDWASGPTDTQYF; CDR3 DNA: TGCAGTGCTAGAGATTGGGCTAGCGGACCTACAGATACGCAGTATTTT
J gene: TRBJ1-1; clone size: -; V gene: TRBV5-1; D gene: TRBD1; CDR3 length: 14; CDR3 protein: CASSRGQQNTEAFF; CDR3 DNA: TGCGCCAGCAGCAGGGGACAGCAAAACACTGAAGCTTTCTTT
J gene: TRBJ2-1; clone size: -; V gene: TRBV7-2; D gene: -; CDR3 length: 14; CDR3 protein: CASSKPLAGHEQFF; CDR3 DNA: TGTGCCAGCAGCAAACCCCTGGCGGGGCATGAGCAGTTCTTC
J gene: TRBJ2-5; clone size: few; V gene: TRBV20-1; D gene: -; CDR3 length: 13; CDR3 protein: CSAYRQSQETQYF; CDR3 DNA: TGCAGTGCATATAGACAGAGCCAAGAGACCCAGTACTTC
J gene: TRBJ1-6; clone size: few; V gene: TRBV7-8; D gene: -; CDR3 length: 15; CDR3 protein: CASSSDSHYNSPLHF; CDR3 DNA: TGTGCCAGCAGTTCAGATTCCCACTATAATTCACCCCTCCACTTT
J gene: TRBJ2-1; clone size: few; V gene: TRBV19; D gene: TRBD1; CDR3 length: 14; CDR3 protein: CASSKGQGFNEQFF; CDR3 DNA: TGTGCCAGTAGTAAGGGACAGGGTTTCAATGAGCAGTTCTTC
J gene: TRBJ2-6; clone size: few; V gene: TRBV6-1; D gene: -; CDR3 length: 16; CDR3 protein: CASSTSGTSGANVLTF; CDR3 DNA: TGTGCCAGCAGTACGTCCGGGACCTCTGGGGCCAACGTCCTGACTTTC
J gene: TRBJ1-3; clone size: many; V gene: TRBV11-2; D gene: -; CDR3 length: 19; CDR3 protein: CASSYSVPLGTGTGNTIYF; CDR3 DNA: TGTGCCAGCAGCTACTCTGTTCCCCTAGGGACCGGAACTGGAAACACCATATATTTT
J gene: TRBJ1-1; clone size: many; V gene: TRBV5-5; D gene: TRBD1; CDR3 length: 17; CDR3 protein: CASSSPGTGKANTEAFF; CDR3 DNA: TGTGCCAGCAGCTCGCCCGGGACAGGGAAGGCGAACACTGAAGCTTTCTTT
J gene: TRBJ1-2; clone size: few; V gene: TRBV4-1; D gene: -; CDR3 length: 15; CDR3 protein: CASSQGTGIYSGYTF; CDR3 DNA: TGCGCCAGCAGCCAAGGAACAGGGATATATAGTGGCTACACCTTC
J gene: TRBJ2-1; clone size: -; V gene: TRBV15; D gene: TRBD1; CDR3 length: 14; CDR3 protein: CATSRQGVYNEQFF; CDR3 DNA: TGTGCCACCAGCAGACAGGGGGTCTACAATGAGCAGTTCTTC
J gene: TRBJ2-7; clone size: -; V gene: TRBV29-1; D gene: TRBD1; CDR3 length: 11; CDR3 protein: CSAKLGQEQYF; CDR3 DNA: TGCAGCGCTAAATTGGGACAGGAGCAGTACTTC
J gene: TRBJ1-1; clone size: -; V gene: TRBV7-9; D gene: -; CDR3 length: 15; CDR3 protein: CASSLGRQPNTEAFF; CDR3 DNA: TGTGCCAGCAGCTTAGGTCGACAGCCGAACACTGAAGCTTTCTTT
J gene: TRBJ2-7; clone size: few; V gene: TRBV12-3/TRBV12-4; D gene: TRBD1; CDR3 length: 15; CDR3 protein: CASSSWTGGTYEQYF; CDR3 DNA: TGTGCCAGCAGTTCCTGGACAGGGGGGACCTACGAGCAGTACTTC
J gene: TRBJ2-6; clone size: -; V gene: TRBV6-2/TRBV6-3; D gene: TRBD1; CDR3 length: 20; CDR3 protein: CASSPSRLWDRVSGANGLTF; CDR3 DNA: TGTGCCAGCAGTCCTTCCCGGTTATGGGACAGGGTATCTGGGGCCAACGGCCTGACTTTC
J gene: TRBJ2-1; clone size: few; V gene: TRBV11-2; D gene: -; CDR3 length: 16; CDR3 protein: CASSGLGNIRRNEQFF; CDR3 DNA: TGTGCCAGCAGCGGTCTAGGGAACATCCGTCGAAATGAGCAGTTCTTC
J gene: TRBJ1-3; clone size: -; V gene: TRBV7-2; D gene: -; CDR3 length: 18; CDR3 protein: CASSLSGHPKRSGNTIYF; CDR3 DNA: TGTGCCAGCAGCTTATCGGGGCACCCAAAACGTTCTGGAAACACCATATATTTT
J gene: TRBJ2-7; clone size: -; V gene: TRBV3-1; D gene: TRBD2; CDR3 length: 15; CDR3 protein: CASSQVGAGPYEQYF; CDR3 DNA: TGTGCCAGCAGCCAAGTGGGAGCGGGGCCCTACGAGCAGTACTTC
J gene: TRBJ2-1; clone size: -; V gene: TRBV7-9; D gene: TRBD2; CDR3 length: 14; CDR3 protein: CASSYSGKNNEQFF; CDR3 DNA: TGTGCCAGCAGCTATAGCGGGAAGAACAATGAGCAGTTCTTC
J gene: TRBJ2-7; clone size: few; V gene: TRBV7-2; D gene: TRBD2; CDR3 length: 15; CDR3 protein: CASSLSLAGEYEQYF; CDR3 DNA: TGTGCCAGCAGCCTATCACTAGCGGGAGAATACGAGCAGTACTTC
J gene: TRBJ2-7; clone size: few; V gene: TRBV20-1; D gene: -; CDR3 length: 12; CDR3 protein: CSARLEPYEQYF; CDR3 DNA: TGCAGTGCTAGGCTGGAGCCCTACGAGCAGTACTTC
J gene: TRBJ2-7; clone size: -; V gene: TRBV5-1; D gene: -; CDR3 length: 12; CDR3 protein: CASSYPGAEQYF; CDR3 DNA: TGCGCCAGCAGCTATCCCGGTGCCGAGCAGTACTTC
J gene: TRBJ2-7; clone size: -; V gene: TRBV20-1; D gene: -; CDR3 length: 14; CDR3 protein: CSARAGSSSYEQYF; CDR3 DNA: TGCAGTGCTAGAGCTGGGTCCAGTAGCTACGAGCAGTACTTC
J gene: TRBJ2-2; clone size: few; V gene: TRBV5-1; D gene: TRBD2; CDR3 length: 17; CDR3 protein: CASSSSGSVDRTGELFF; CDR3 DNA: TGCGCCAGCAGTTCTAGCGGGAGTGTGGATCGCACCGGGGAGCTGTTTTTT
J gene: TRBJ2-2; clone size: few; V gene: TRBV5-1; D gene: -; CDR3 length: 15; CDR3 protein: CASSSRGADTGELFF; CDR3 DNA: TGCGCCAGCAGCTCTCGCGGGGCCGATACCGGGGAGCTGTTTTTT
J gene: TRBJ1-5; clone size: many; V gene: TRBV20-1; D gene: -; CDR3 length: 15; CDR3 protein: CSAQPPGGFNQPQHF; CDR3 DNA: TGCAGTGCTCAGCCCCCCGGGGGGTTCAATCAGCCCCAGCATTTT
J gene: TRBJ2-1; clone size: few; V gene: TRBV11-2; D gene: -; CDR3 length: 17; CDR3 protein: CASSLRRGAAPKIEQFF; CDR3 DNA: TGTGCCAGCAGCTTGAGAAGGGGCGCTGCCCCTAAGATAGAGCAGTTCTTC
J gene: TRBJ2-3; clone size: many; V gene: TRBV29-1; D gene: TRBD2; CDR3 length: 14; CDR3 protein: CSAGLASITDTQYF; CDR3 DNA: TGCAGCGCCGGACTAGCTAGTATCACAGATACGCAGTATTTT
J gene: TRBJ2-6; clone size: -; V gene: TRBV6-2/TRBV6-3; D gene: TRBD1; CDR3 length: 17; CDR3 protein: CASSPDRRHSGANVLTF; CDR3 DNA: TGTGCCAGCAGTCCGGACAGGAGGCACTCTGGGGCCAACGTCCTGACTTTC